Following are 23 T cell receptor beta chains from one sample sequenced in a study of a mutant IDH1 vaccine in newly diagnosed glioma. Clones were read by immunoSEQ multiplex PCR, and TCRdb kept only the in-frame ones, dropping some. The data show around 60,000 clones, 81% seen once. No antigens are known for them. Time point reported: week 35, safety follow-up. In every dose of vaccine, 300 ug of mutant IDH1 20-mer peptide was given alongside topical imiquimod. Sequenced here: PBMCs, sampled from a glioma patient whose treatment included an IDH1 peptide vaccine. These receptor sequences come from a middle-aged man with glioma.

The J gene is TRBJ1-2, the V gene TRBV11-2, with D maybe TRBD1 (5 bases). Deletions cut 4 bases from V and 8 bases from J, with 17 bases between. The CDR3 is 14 residues long. Looked up from germline, CDR1 is SGHAT and CDR2 is FQNNGV. The CDR3 loop is CASSSVQGRYGYTF. CDR3 bases: TGTGCCAGCAGCTCGGTGCAGGGTAGATACGGCTACACCTTC.

V usage is TRBV11-3 and J usage is TRBJ2-5, with D perhaps being TRBD1 or TRBD2 (5 bases each). V lost 1 base and J lost 0, with 15 bases in between. Germline-derived CDR1 and CDR2 are SGHNT and YENEEA. The CDR3 loop spans 17 amino acids. Here the CDR3 DNA reads TGTGCCAGCAGCTTAGGGGTTACGAGGGGCCACCAAGAGACCCAGTACTTC. Translated: CASSLGVTRGHQETQYF.

The CDR3 region has the DNA TGTGCCAGCTCACCACCGGGGGCAACTGGAAACACCATATATTTT. Encoded protein: CASSPPGATGNTIYF. The genes are TRBV18 and TRBJ1-3; the D gene is possibly TRBD1 (6 bases). V gave up 0 bases and J gave up 2 bases, with 8 bases separating them. The CDR3 length is 15 residues. Germline CDR1 KGHSH, CDR2 LQKENI.

V is TRBV5-6 and J is TRBJ2-3; D is uncertain. V gave up 4 bases and J gave up 0 bases, with 6 bases separating them. Germline assignment: CDR1 SGHDT and CDR2 YYEEEE. The CDR3 totals 13 residues. For the CDR3, the DNA is TGTGCCAGCAGCGCCTCTAGCACAGATACGCAGTATTTT. This gives the protein CASSASSTDTQYF.

J is TRBJ1-5 and V is TRBV2; D is unclear. V was cut by 8 bases and J by 3 bases, with 8 bases left in between. The CDR3 is made up of 12 amino acids. CDR1 and CDR2 from the germline V gene are SNHLY and FYNNEI. CDR3 sequence: CASRVSNQPQHF. The CDR3 nucleotides read TGTGCCAGCCGGGTCTCCAATCAGCCCCAGCATTTT.

This chain joins TRBV11-3 and TRBJ2-5; 14 nucleotides align to TRBD2. This CDR3 spans 15 amino acids. Looked up from germline, CDR1 is SGHNT and CDR2 is YENEEA. After removal of 4 bases from V and 5 bases from J, the junction contained 3 bases not matched to a gene. CDR3 residues: CASSSGLAGEETQYF. The CDR3, as DNA: TGTGCCAGCAGCTCGGGACTAGCGGGGGAGGAGACCCAGTACTTC.

This chain joins TRBV19 and TRBJ2-1, with a tentative D call TRBD2 (5 bases). V lost 3 bases to trimming and J lost 3 bases, with 9 bases between them. There are 14 residues in the CDR3. From germline, CDR1 is LNHDA and CDR2 SQIVND (reference sequence). CDR3 sequence (DNA): TGTGCCAGTAGTATTGCGGGCAGCTACAATGAGCAGTTCTTC. Its protein is CASSIAGSYNEQFF. The whole variable domain, filled in from reference TRBV19 and TRBJ2-1, reads DGGITQSPKYLFRKEGQNVTLSCEQNLNHDAMYWYRQDPGQGLRLIYYSQIVNDFQKGDIAEGYSVSREKKESFPLTVTSAQKNPTAFYLCASSIAGSYNEQFFGPGTRLTVL.

V gene TRBV5-5 combines with J gene TRBJ2-2, with 9 bases identical to TRBD2. This CDR3 has 15 amino acids. Germline V CDR1 and CDR2: SGHKS, YYEKEE (reference sequence). J gave up 6 bases and V 1 base, and 4 bases lay outside the gene matches. Here the CDR3 reads CASSLRIAGAGELFF. The CDR3 DNA sequence: TGTGCCAGCAGCTTGCGAATAGCGGGAGCCGGGGAGCTGTTTTTT.

This chain joins TRBV4-1 and TRBJ1-1; TRBD1 is a possible D gene (5 bases). V lost 4 bases and J 5 bases, leaving 23 bases between the germline ends. The germline gives CDR1 MGHRA, CDR2 YSYEKL. The CDR3 is 17 amino acids. The CDR3 sequence is CASSPYNSGIGGTEAFF. CDR3 DNA: TGCGCCAGCAGCCCCTATAACTCGGGGATCGGGGGAACTGAAGCTTTCTTT.

Written as DNA, the CDR3 is TGTGCCAGCAGCCCGGACGGGGCTCTAGGGGGCTACACCTTC. It translates to CASSPDGALGGYTF. This chain uses TRBV5-4 with TRBJ1-2; D may be TRBD1 (5 bases). Trimming cost V 4 bases and J 8 bases, with 18 bases left between them. CDR3 length: 14 residues. Germline CDR1 SGHNT, CDR2 YYREEE (reference sequence).

The V call is TRBV5-1, the J call TRBJ2-1; D perhaps matches TRBD1 (5 bases). Germline CDR1 and CDR2: SGHRS and YFSETQ. The CDR3 runs to 13 residues. V lost 0 bases and J 9 bases, leaving 10 bases between the germline ends. CDR3 bases: TGCGCCAGCAGCTTGGCCCCCCAGGGTGAGCAGTTCTTC. Its protein is CASSLAPQGEQFF.

In regard to this clone: At one boundary the junction diverges from the germline segment, which might be a read error. The V gene is TRBV7-7, the J gene TRBJ2-5, with TRBD2 matching over 10 bases. Per the germline V gene, CDR1 is SSHAT and CDR2 is FNYEAQ (reference sequence). This CDR3 has 16 residues. In nucleotides, the CDR3 is TGTGCTAGCAGCTTACATCTAGCGGGGGCGGGGGAGACCCAGTACTTC. Translation gives CASSLHLAGAGETQYF.

The chain couples TRBV28 to TRBJ2-7, with unresolved D. Trimming removed 6 bases at V and 2 bases at J, with 14 bases between. The germline gives CDR1 MDHEN, CDR2 SYDVKM. The CDR3 has 14 residues. The CDR3 DNA sequence: TGTGCCAGCAGCGCGAGACTCCGCCCCTACGAGCAGTACTTC. Encoded protein: CASSARLRPYEQYF.

This clone was seen more than once but under ten times. CDR3 sequence reads: CASSLVGLAYEQYF. Written as DNA, the CDR3 is TGTGCCAGCAGCTTAGTAGGGCTAGCCTACGAGCAGTACTTC. This sequence joins TRBV11-2 and TRBJ2-7; D not certain. Trimming pared 1 base from V and 2 bases from J, leaving 9 bases between. Germline V gene data show CDR1 as SGHAT and CDR2 as FQNNGV. The CDR3 length is 14 residues.

This clone was picked up one time. The chain recombines TRBV7-2 with TRBJ2-7, with D perhaps matching TRBD1 (6 bases). Germline V gene lookup returns CDR1 SGHTA and CDR2 FQGNSA. This CDR3 is 13 amino acids long. The ends were cut back, 8 bases at V and 7 bases at J, with 18 bases in the middle. The CDR3 loop reads CASRSGVPREQYF. Here the CDR3 DNA reads TGTGCCAGCCGGTCAGGGGTTCCTAGAGAGCAGTACTTC.

The V gene is TRBV27, the J gene TRBJ2-5; 8 bases match TRBD2. This CDR3 comprises 17 residues. In germline, CDR1 is MNHEY, CDR2 SMNVEV (reference sequence). V was pared by 5 bases and J by 1 base, with 12 bases of the junction left unmatched. CDR3 region: CASSPTGGRVAQETQYF. The CDR3 bases are TGTGCCAGCAGTCCGACGGGGGGGCGCGTGGCCCAAGAGACCCAGTACTTC.

The J gene is TRBJ2-5, the V gene TRBV7-2, with a possible D match to TRBD1 (7 bases). Germline V gives CDR1 SGHTA, CDR2 FQGNSA. V lost 6 bases and J lost 5, with 19 bases in between. The CDR3 spans 15 residues. The CDR3: CASRTGSRGGETQYF. The CDR3 DNA reads TGTGCCAGCAGGACAGGGTCCAGGGGAGGCGAGACCCAGTACTTC.

The genes are TRBV7-8 and TRBJ2-7; 7 nucleotides line up with TRBD1. V was clipped by 7 bases and J by 1 base; unmatched bases: 10. The length of the CDR3 is 15 residues. Germline values: CDR1 SGHVS, CDR2 FQNEAQ. For the CDR3, the DNA is TGTGCCAGCACAGCTCTAGGACAGGTATCCTACGAGCAGTACTTC. Amino acids: CASTALGQVSYEQYF.

The chain uses TRBV9 and TRBJ1-1; D possibly corresponds to TRBD1 (5 bases). This CDR3 has 14 residues. Germline loops: CDR1 SGDLS, CDR2 YYNGEE. The V gene lost 0 bases and the J gene lost 4 bases, with 10 bases spanning the gap. CDR3 DNA sequence: TGTGCCAGCAGCGTAGGCGGGGGAAGCACTGAAGCTTTCTTT. Protein product: CASSVGGGSTEAFF.

This clone has only a few counts. V usage is TRBV11-3 and J usage is TRBJ2-2; 10 bases match TRBD1. The CDR3 loop spans 14 amino acids. After removal of 5 bases from V and 7 bases from J, the junction contained 4 bases not matched to a gene. Germline V lookup: CDR1 SGHNT, CDR2 YENEEA. The CDR3 nucleotides are TGTGCCAGCAGCGTGGGACAGGGGTACGGGGAGCTGTTTTTT. Translating gives CASSVGQGYGELFF. The full variable domain, completed using reference TRBV11-3 and TRBJ2-2, is EAGVVQSPRYKIIEKKQPVAFWCNPISGHNTLYWYLQNLGQGPELLIRYENEEAVDDSQLPKDRFSAERLKGVDSTLKIQPAELGDSAVYLCASSVGQGYGELFFGEGSRLTVL.

The V call is TRBV27, the J call TRBJ2-7, with D perhaps TRBD2 (5 bases). The V gene lost 6 bases and the J gene lost 2 bases, with 14 bases spanning the gap. Per germline, CDR1 MNHEY and CDR2 SMNVEV (reference sequence). The CDR3 is 14 residues long. The CDR3 sequence is CASSPAGFPYEQYF. The CDR3 bases are TGTGCCAGCAGCCCCGCGGGTTTCCCCTACGAGCAGTACTTC.

The table lists this clone with a few counts. This chain uses TRBV18 with TRBJ1-5; 12 bases fit TRBD1. This CDR3 has 16 residues. Germline V lookup: CDR1 KGHSH, CDR2 LQKENI. With V trimmed by 4 bases and J by 7 bases, 8 bases remained unmatched. The DNA of the CDR3 is TGTGCCAGCTCACTAACCGGGACAGGGGGCGGACAGCCCCAGCATTTT. Amino acids: CASSLTGTGGGQPQHF.

The chain joins TRBV27 to TRBJ2-1; D unclear. This CDR3 has 14 residues. CDR1 is MNHEY, CDR2 SMNVEV, per germline (reference sequence). The V and J ends lost 6 bases and 5 bases respectively, with 14 bases between them. The CDR3, as DNA: TGTGCCAGCAGGAAGGGCGGAGTCAACAATGAGCAGTTCTTC. Protein product: CASRKGGVNNEQFF.